The 23 T cell receptor beta chains in this list originate from one sample, sequenced in a study of a mutant IDH1 vaccine in newly diagnosed glioma. Profiling relied on immunoSEQ multiplex PCR, and the TCRdb table lists in-frame clones only, not all of them. The profile shows approximately 56,000 clones, less than 65% of them singletons. Time point: week 47, end of study. Vaccine doses each comprised 300 ug of mutant IDH1 20-mer peptide, with topical imiquimod. No antigen has been assigned to these receptors. The sequencing here drew on peripheral blood mononuclear cells (PBMCs), taken from a glioma patient whose treatment included an IDH1 peptide vaccine. These receptors all stem from a middle-aged man with glioma. Some clones in this sample may be carry-over from other donors' samples.

This clone was picked up a small number of times. The CDR3 region is CAWSGVNQPQHF. The CDR3 region has the DNA TGTGCCTGGAGTGGAGTAAATCAGCCCCAGCATTTT. The chain carries TRBV30 and TRBJ1-5; D not resolved. The CDR3 covers 12 residues. Germline CDR1 reads GTSNPN; CDR2 reads SVGIG (reference sequence). Trimming shortened V by 1 base and J by 4 bases, and 5 bases separated the two germline ends.

This rearrangement joins TRBV4-1 to TRBJ1-2; 7 bases are a match to TRBD1. The CDR3 has 14 amino acids. The germline V gene has CDR1 MGHRA and CDR2 YSYEKL. J lost 8 bases, V lost 6 bases, and 12 bases had no gene match. This CDR3 is CASSPTTGVGGYTF. The CDR3 bases are TGCGCCAGCAGTCCCACCACAGGGGTAGGCGGCTACACCTTC.

V is TRBV19 and J is TRBJ1-5; 7 bases fit TRBD1. V trimming: 4 bases; J trimming: 0 bases; junction bases outside the gene matches: 6. The germline V gene has CDR1 LNHDA and CDR2 SQIVND (reference sequence). The CDR3 is made up of 16 amino acids. In DNA, the CDR3 is TGTGCCAGTAGTAGCCTCGGGACAGCTAGCAATCAGCCCCAGCATTTT. Encoded protein: CASSSLGTASNQPQHF. Drawing the rest from reference TRBV19 and TRBJ1-5, the complete variable domain is DGGITQSPKYLFRKEGQNVTLSCEQNLNHDAMYWYRQDPGQGLRLIYYSQIVNDFQKGDIAEGYSVSREKKESFPLTVTSAQKNPTAFYLCASSSLGTASNQPQHFGDGTRLSIL.

The V and J genes are TRBV5-8 and TRBJ2-1; the D gene is possibly TRBD1 (6 bases). The CDR3 is 15 amino acids. CDR1 is SGHTS and CDR2 is YDEGEE in the germline V gene. Trimming cost V 1 base and J 6 bases, with 14 bases left between them. CDR3 sequence (DNA): TGTGCCAGCAGCTTGAGAGGGGGAAACCTCAATGAGCAGTTCTTC. Translation: CASSLRGGNLNEQFF.

The rearrangement uses TRBV19 and TRBJ2-7; D remains unclear. V was pared by 4 bases and J by 6 bases, with 13 bases between. The CDR3 sequence is 13 residues long. Germline lookup yields CDR1 LNHDA and CDR2 SQIVND (reference sequence). The DNA of the CDR3 is TGTGCCAGTAGTAACCCCTCTGCAGGCGAGCAGTACTTC. Translated, it gives CASSNPSAGEQYF.

This clone has more than one count but fewer than ten. The V call is TRBV7-9, the J call TRBJ2-4; D is uncertain. The ends were cut back, 4 bases at V and 5 bases at J, with 6 bases in the middle. Germline V gives CDR1 SEHNR, CDR2 FQNEAQ (reference sequence). CDR3 length equals 12 residues. Here the CDR3 reads CASSSQENIQYF. The CDR3 DNA sequence: TGTGCCAGCAGCTCCCAAGAAAACATTCAGTACTTC.

CDR3 DNA: TGTGCCAGCTTCTACGGACAGGGGAAAGATTCACCCCTCCACTTT. Translated: CASFYGQGKDSPLHF. This chain joins TRBV6-1 and TRBJ1-6; 9 nucleotides align to TRBD1. From germline, CDR1 is MNHNS and CDR2 SASEGT. V lost 8 bases and J lost 8; bases outside the gene matches: 10. CDR3 length: 15 residues.

On this clone itself: One end of the junction varies from germline; a read error may be responsible. This rearrangement joins TRBV7-7 to TRBJ2-7; either TRBD1 or TRBD2 may supply D (5 bases each). The CDR3 sequence is 18 residues long. Per the germline V gene, CDR1 is SSHAT and CDR2 is FNYEAQ (reference sequence). CDR3 nucleotide sequence: TGTGCTAGCAGCTTCGGGACCCAACACCGCCCGCGCTGTTACGAGCAGTACTTC. This encodes CASSFGTQHRPRCYEQYF.

This rearrangement joins TRBV2 to TRBJ1-2; D may be TRBD1 (5 bases). Trimming cost V 2 bases and J 5 bases, with 15 bases left between them. Germline CDR1 SNHLY, CDR2 FYNNEI. The CDR3 is 15 residues long. The CDR3 here is CASSELRQQIYGYTF. CDR3 DNA sequence: TGTGCCAGCAGTGAACTAAGACAGCAGATTTATGGCTACACCTTC.

The CDR3 here is CASSLSGQGYEQYF. The CDR3 bases are TGTGCCAGCAGCTTATCAGGACAGGGCTACGAGCAGTACTTC. This sequence joins TRBV7-8 and TRBJ2-7; the match to TRBD1 covers 8 bases. Trimming cost V 2 bases and J 3 bases; bases outside gene matches: 3. Germline loops: CDR1 SGHVS, CDR2 FQNEAQ. The CDR3 is 14 amino acids.

The CDR3 coding sequence is TGTGCCAGCAGTGAAAGTAGAGGACGGGGACGCACAGATACGCAGTATTTT. Its protein is CASSESRGRGRTDTQYF. The chain links TRBV6-1 to TRBJ2-3, with D perhaps assigned TRBD1 or TRBD2 (5 bases each). CDR3 size: 17 residues. The V end lost 2 bases, the J end lost 1 base, and 16 bases lay between the germline ends. Germline CDR1 is MNHNS and CDR2 is SASEGT.

The chain carries TRBV11-2 and TRBJ2-5, with D perhaps TRBD2 (6 bases). V was trimmed by 5 bases and J by 5 bases, leaving 18 bases between them. CDR1 is SGHAT and CDR2 is FQNNGV in the germline V gene. The CDR3 sequence is 15 residues long. The DNA for the CDR3 is TGTGCCAGCAGCCCCACCCCGGGGGTGGGTGAGACCCAGTACTTC. Translation: CASSPTPGVGETQYF.

The J gene is TRBJ1-4, the V gene TRBV5-4; no definite D call. CDR1 is SGHNT, CDR2 YYREEE, per germline (reference sequence). The CDR3 is 13 amino acids. Trimming took 4 bases from V and 7 from J, leaving 11 bases between them. CDR3 sequence: CASSRGRTEKLFF. DNA for the CDR3: TGTGCCAGCAGCCGTGGCCGAACTGAAAAACTGTTTTTT.

V gene TRBV19 combines with J gene TRBJ2-7; weak D call: TRBD1 (6 bases). Deletions cut 6 bases from V and 4 bases from J, with 13 bases between. The CDR3 extends over 13 amino acids. CDR1 is LNHDA, CDR2 SQIVND, per germline (reference sequence). Written as DNA, the CDR3 is TGTGCCAGTAGGGACGGACAGAGTTACGAGCAGTACTTC. It specifies CASRDGQSYEQYF.

This clone was detected a few times. V gene TRBV6-1 combines with J gene TRBJ1-2; possibly TRBD1 for D (6 bases). The V end was cut by 5 bases, the J end by 7 bases, with 14 bases between. The CDR3 length is 13 residues. Looked up from germline, CDR1 is MNHNS and CDR2 is SASEGT. The CDR3 protein is CASSPGAPRGYTF. Written as DNA, the CDR3 is TGTGCCAGCAGTCCAGGGGCCCCCCGTGGCTACACCTTC.

J is TRBJ1-6 and V is TRBV27; no reliable D call. The ends were cut back, 0 bases at V and 0 bases at J, with 12 bases in the middle. CDR1 is MNHEY and CDR2 is SMNVEV in the germline V gene (reference sequence). The CDR3 has 18 amino acids. The CDR3 bases are TGTGCCAGCAGTTTATCCGTGACTCACAGCTCCTATAATTCACCCCTCCACTTT. It yields the protein CASSLSVTHSSYNSPLHF.

The chain carries TRBV7-6 and TRBJ1-4; D unresolved. CDR3 length: 13 amino acids. Trimming took 5 bases from V and 7 from J, leaving 11 bases between them. Germline assignment: CDR1 SGHVS and CDR2 FNYEAQ. The CDR3 DNA follows: TGTGCCAGCAGCCCCAGTGAGGGTGAAAAACTGTTTTTT. It translates to CASSPSEGEKLFF.

This chain joins TRBV2 and TRBJ2-2; 7 nucleotides match TRBD1. Trimming cost V 10 bases and J 4 bases; bases outside gene matches: 12. CDR3 size: 15 residues. CDR1 is SNHLY, CDR2 FYNNEI, per germline. CDR3 sequence: CATRQGLGSTGELFF. The CDR3 DNA sequence: TGTGCCACCCGACAGGGTTTGGGGAGCACCGGGGAGCTGTTTTTT.

The chain employs TRBV15 and TRBJ1-4; TRBD1 is a possible D gene (6 bases). V was cut by 0 bases and J by 5 bases, with 13 bases left in between. The germline V gene encodes CDR1 LNHNV and CDR2 YYDKDF (reference sequence). The CDR3 has 16 residues. The CDR3 loop is CATSRDLGGTNEKLFF. The CDR3 region has the DNA TGTGCCACCAGCAGAGACTTGGGGGGCACAAATGAAAAACTGTTTTTT.

The chain links TRBV6-5 to TRBJ1-1; no clear D gene. This CDR3 is 14 amino acids long. Germline V lookup: CDR1 MNHEY, CDR2 SVGAGI. The V gene lost 4 bases and the J gene lost 1 base, with 10 bases spanning the gap. The CDR3 nucleotides are TGTGCCAGCAGTTTCGAGGGAACGAACACTGAAGCTTTCTTT. The encoded protein is CASSFEGTNTEAFF.

The chain couples TRBV5-6 to TRBJ2-4; D not certain. The CDR3 runs 12 residues. Trimming stripped 4 bases from V and 6 bases from J, with 8 bases between. CDR1 SGHDT and CDR2 YYEEEE come from the germline V gene. The CDR3 here is CASSGPGNIQYF. CDR3 bases: TGTGCCAGCAGCGGGCCGGGAAACATTCAGTACTTC.

The V and J genes are TRBV30 and TRBJ1-2; tentatively, D is TRBD1 (6 bases). This CDR3 is 13 amino acids long. The germline V gene has CDR1 GTSNPN and CDR2 SVGIG (reference sequence). Deletions cut 4 bases from V and 5 bases from J, with 14 bases between. CDR3: CAWIRGLLYGYTF. CDR3 sequence (DNA): TGTGCCTGGATTAGGGGGTTACTTTATGGCTACACCTTC.

The gene calls are TRBV2 and TRBJ1-5; TRBD1 agrees at 8 bases. This CDR3 region has 15 residues. Trimming took 4 bases from V and 2 from J; bases not matched to a gene: 4. The germline V gene has CDR1 SNHLY and CDR2 FYNNEI. DNA for the CDR3: TGTGCCAGCAGTGTTTCAGGGGGCGGCAATCAGCCCCAGCATTTT. Translation: CASSVSGGGNQPQHF.